This T cell receptor (beta chain) derives from a study of cytomegalovirus exposure and HLA in healthy donors. With 5 bases clipped from V and 7 bases from J, the junction kept 23 bases outside the gene matches. Germline V gene data show CDR1 as SGHTA and CDR2 as FQGNSA. The CDR3 covers 18 residues. Use of 60 Vbeta and 13 Jbeta primers characterized the PCR. The repertoire was sequenced with immunoSEQ multiplex PCR; TCRdb's copy has only in-frame clones and lacks some. The table includes 85,000 to 100,000 clones, 75% to 90% detected once. Sample: PBMCs. This TCR derives from a man younger than 35 in good health and CMV-seronegative. This chain links TRBV7-2 with TRBJ2-7; TRBD2 agrees at 7 bases. The CDR3: CASSRSGVGAVVLTEQYF. Here the CDR3 DNA reads TGTGCCAGCAGCCGGAGCGGGGTGGGAGCGGTCGTTCTTACTGAGCAGTACTTC.